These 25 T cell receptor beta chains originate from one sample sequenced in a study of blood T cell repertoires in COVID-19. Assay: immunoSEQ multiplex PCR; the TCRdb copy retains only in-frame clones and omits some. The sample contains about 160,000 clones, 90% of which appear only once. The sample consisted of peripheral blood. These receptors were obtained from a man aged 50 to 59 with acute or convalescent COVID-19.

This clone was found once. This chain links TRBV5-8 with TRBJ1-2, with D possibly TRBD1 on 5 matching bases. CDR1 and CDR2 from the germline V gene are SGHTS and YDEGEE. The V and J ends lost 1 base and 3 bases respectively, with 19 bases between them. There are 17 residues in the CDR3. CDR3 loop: CASSLLDSFLGHYGYTF. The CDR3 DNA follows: TGTGCCAGCAGCTTGTTAGACAGCTTCCTTGGGCACTATGGCTACACCTTC.

CDR3 protein: CASSEAPGWGGSASYTF. CDR3 nucleotides: TGTGCCAGCAGTGAGGCCCCTGGGTGGGGGGGAAGTGCGAGCTACACCTTC. This chain connects TRBV6-1 to TRBJ1-2; D possibly corresponds to TRBD1 (5 bases). Trimming cost V 3 bases and J 9 bases, with 26 bases left between them. Looked up from germline, CDR1 is MNHNS and CDR2 is SASEGT. This CDR3 spans 17 amino acids.

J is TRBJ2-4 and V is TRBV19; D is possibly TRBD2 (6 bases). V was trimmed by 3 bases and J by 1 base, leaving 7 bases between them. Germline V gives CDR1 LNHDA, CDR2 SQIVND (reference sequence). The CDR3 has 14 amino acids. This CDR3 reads CASSISGAKNIQYF. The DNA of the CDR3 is TGTGCCAGTAGTATCAGCGGGGCCAAAAACATTCAGTACTTC.

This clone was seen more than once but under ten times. The CDR3 nucleotides are TGTGCCAGCAGTCCGGGACTATCAACGCAGTATTTT. Encoded protein: CASSPGLSTQYF. This chain connects TRBV6-5 to TRBJ2-3; 7 nucleotides match TRBD2. The CDR3 has 12 amino acids. After removal of 5 bases from V and 9 bases from J, the junction contained 5 bases not matched to a gene. Looked up from germline, CDR1 is MNHEY and CDR2 is SVGAGI.

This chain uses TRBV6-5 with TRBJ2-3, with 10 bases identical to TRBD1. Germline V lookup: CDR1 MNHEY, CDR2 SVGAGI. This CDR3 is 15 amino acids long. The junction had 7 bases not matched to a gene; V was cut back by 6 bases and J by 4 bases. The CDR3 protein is CASRMTGGVSDTQYF. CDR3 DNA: TGTGCCAGCAGAATGACAGGGGGCGTCTCAGATACGCAGTATTTT.

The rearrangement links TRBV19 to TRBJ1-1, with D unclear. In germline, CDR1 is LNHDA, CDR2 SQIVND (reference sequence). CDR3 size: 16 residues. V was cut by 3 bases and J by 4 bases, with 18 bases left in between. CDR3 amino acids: CASSMPGTFRGTEAFF. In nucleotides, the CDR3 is TGTGCCAGTAGTATGCCCGGAACCTTTCGGGGCACTGAAGCTTTCTTT.

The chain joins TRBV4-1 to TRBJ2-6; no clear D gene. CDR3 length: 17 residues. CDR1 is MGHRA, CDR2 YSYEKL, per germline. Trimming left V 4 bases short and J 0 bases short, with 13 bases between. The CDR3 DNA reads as TGCGCCAGCAGCCCGACGACTGTTTACTCTGGGGCCAACGTCCTGACTTTC. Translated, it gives CASSPTTVYSGANVLTF.

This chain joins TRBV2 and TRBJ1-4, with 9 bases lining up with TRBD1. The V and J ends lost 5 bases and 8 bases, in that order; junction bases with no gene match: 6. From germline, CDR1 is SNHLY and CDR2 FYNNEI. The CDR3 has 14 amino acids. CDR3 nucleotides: TGTGCCAGCAGTCTACAGGGGGCGAGGGAAAAACTGTTTTTT. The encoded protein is CASSLQGAREKLFF.

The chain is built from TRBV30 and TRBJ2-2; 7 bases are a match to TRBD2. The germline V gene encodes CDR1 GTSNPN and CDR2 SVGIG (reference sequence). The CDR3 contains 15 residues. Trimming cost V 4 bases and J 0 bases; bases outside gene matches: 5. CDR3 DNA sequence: TGTGCCTGGACGCTAGCGGCCGCGAACACCGGGGAGCTGTTTTTT. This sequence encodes CAWTLAAANTGELFF.

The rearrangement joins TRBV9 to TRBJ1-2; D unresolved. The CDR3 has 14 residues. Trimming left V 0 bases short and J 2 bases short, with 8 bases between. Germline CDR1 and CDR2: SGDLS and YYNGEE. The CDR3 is CASSVAPSNYGYTF. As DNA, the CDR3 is TGTGCCAGCAGCGTAGCTCCGTCGAACTATGGCTACACCTTC.

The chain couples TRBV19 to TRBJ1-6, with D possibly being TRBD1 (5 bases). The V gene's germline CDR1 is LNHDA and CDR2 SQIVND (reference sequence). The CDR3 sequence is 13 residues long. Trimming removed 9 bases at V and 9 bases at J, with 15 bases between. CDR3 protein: CASGTPGSSPLHF. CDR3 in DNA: TGTGCCAGCGGGACTCCTGGGAGTTCACCCCTCCACTTT.

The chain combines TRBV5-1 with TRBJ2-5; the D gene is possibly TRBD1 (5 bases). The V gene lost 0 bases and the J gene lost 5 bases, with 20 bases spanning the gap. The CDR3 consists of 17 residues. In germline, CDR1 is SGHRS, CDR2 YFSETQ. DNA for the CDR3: TGCGCCAGCAGCTTGGGGTCCAGGGCAGCCGGTGGGGAGACCCAGTACTTC. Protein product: CASSLGSRAAGGETQYF.

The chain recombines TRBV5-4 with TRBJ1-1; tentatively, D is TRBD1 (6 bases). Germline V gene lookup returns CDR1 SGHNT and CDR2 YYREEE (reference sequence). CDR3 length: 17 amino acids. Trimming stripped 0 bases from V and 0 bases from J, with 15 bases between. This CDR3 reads CASSLGPLGGLNTEAFF. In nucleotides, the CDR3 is TGTGCCAGCAGCTTGGGGCCTCTTGGGGGCCTGAACACTGAAGCTTTCTTT.

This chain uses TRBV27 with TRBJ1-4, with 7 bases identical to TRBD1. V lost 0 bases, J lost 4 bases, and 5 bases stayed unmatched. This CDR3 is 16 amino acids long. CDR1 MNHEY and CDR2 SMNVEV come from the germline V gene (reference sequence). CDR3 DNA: TGTGCCAGCAGTTTATCCAGGGGGAGCGGTAATGAAAAACTGTTTTTT. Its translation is CASSLSRGSGNEKLFF.

This CDR3 reads CASAIRFQETQYF. The CDR3 DNA is TGTGCCAGCGCGATCCGGTTCCAAGAGACCCAGTACTTC. The chain couples TRBV6-5 to TRBJ2-5; D gene ambiguous. Looked up from germline, CDR1 is MNHEY and CDR2 is SVGAGI. This CDR3 comprises 13 residues. Between the trimmed V and J ends, which lost 8 bases and 1 base, there was a span of 11 bases.

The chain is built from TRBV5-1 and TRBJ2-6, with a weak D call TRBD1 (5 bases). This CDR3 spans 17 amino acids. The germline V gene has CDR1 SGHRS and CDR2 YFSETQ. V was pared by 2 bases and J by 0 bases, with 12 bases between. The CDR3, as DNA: TGCGCCAGCAGCTTAACAGGCCTCAGCTCTGGGGCCAACGTCCTGACTTTC. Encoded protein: CASSLTGLSSGANVLTF.

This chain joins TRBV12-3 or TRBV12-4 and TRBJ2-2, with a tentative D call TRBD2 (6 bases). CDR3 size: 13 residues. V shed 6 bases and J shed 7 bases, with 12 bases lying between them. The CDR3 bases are TGTGCCAGCAGCTCGACCGGGGGCGGGGAGCTGTTTTTT. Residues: CASSSTGGGELFF.

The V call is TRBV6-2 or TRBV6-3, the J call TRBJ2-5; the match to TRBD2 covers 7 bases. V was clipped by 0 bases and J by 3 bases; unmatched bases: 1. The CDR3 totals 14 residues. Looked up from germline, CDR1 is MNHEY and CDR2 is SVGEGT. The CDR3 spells CASSYSGGKETQYF. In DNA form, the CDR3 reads TGTGCCAGCAGTTACTCCGGGGGGAAAGAGACCCAGTACTTC.

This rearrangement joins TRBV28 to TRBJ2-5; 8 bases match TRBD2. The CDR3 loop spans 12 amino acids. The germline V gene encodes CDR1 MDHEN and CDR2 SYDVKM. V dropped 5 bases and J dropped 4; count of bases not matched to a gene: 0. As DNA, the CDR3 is TGTGCCAGCAGTCTAGCGGGAGAGACCCAGTACTTC. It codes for CASSLAGETQYF.

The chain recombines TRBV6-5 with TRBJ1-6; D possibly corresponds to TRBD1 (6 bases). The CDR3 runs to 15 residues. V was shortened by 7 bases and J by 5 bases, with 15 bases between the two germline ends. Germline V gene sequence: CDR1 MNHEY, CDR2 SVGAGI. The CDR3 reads CASNAGQTNNSPLHF. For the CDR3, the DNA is TGTGCCAGCAACGCCGGACAGACTAATAATTCACCCCTCCACTTT.

CDR3 sequence (DNA): TGCAGCGCTACGGACAGGCGAAACTATGGCTACACCTTC. As protein: CSATDRRNYGYTF. This chain joins TRBV29-1 and TRBJ1-2; 7 bases are a match to TRBD1. Germline V gene lookup returns CDR1 SQVTM and CDR2 ANQGSEA. V lost 7 bases and J lost 2; bases outside the gene matches: 7. The CDR3 is 13 amino acids.

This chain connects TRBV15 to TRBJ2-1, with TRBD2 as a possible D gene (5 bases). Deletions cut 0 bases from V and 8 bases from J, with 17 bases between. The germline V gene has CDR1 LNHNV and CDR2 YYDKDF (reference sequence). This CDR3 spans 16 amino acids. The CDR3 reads CATSRDLRGMGDEQFF. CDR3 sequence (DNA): TGTGCCACCAGCAGAGATCTTCGGGGAATGGGCGATGAGCAGTTCTTC.

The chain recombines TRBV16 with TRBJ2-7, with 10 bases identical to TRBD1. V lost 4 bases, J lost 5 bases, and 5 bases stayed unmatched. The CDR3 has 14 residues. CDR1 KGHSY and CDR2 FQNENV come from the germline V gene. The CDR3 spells CASSRAGTGDEQYV. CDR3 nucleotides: TGTGCCAGCAGCCGGGCCGGGACAGGGGACGAGCAGTACGTC.

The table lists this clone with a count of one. In DNA form, the CDR3 reads TGTGCCTGGAGTCCGGGGCAGGGGTTTTGGAATGAGCAGTTCTTC. Its translation is CAWSPGQGFWNEQFF. The chain joins TRBV30 to TRBJ2-1; D perhaps matches TRBD1 (6 bases). The V and J ends lost 2 bases and 7 bases respectively, with 18 bases between them. The CDR3 has 15 amino acids. CDR1 is GTSNPN, CDR2 SVGIG, per germline (reference sequence).

The chain's CDR3 is CASSEVGGDSYEQYF. In DNA, the CDR3 is TGTGCCAGCAGTGAAGTCGGCGGTGATTCCTACGAGCAGTACTTC. The chain has TRBV2 and TRBJ2-7; D gene uncertain. The CDR3 length is 15 residues. Trimming took 1 base from V and 1 from J, leaving 11 bases between them. Germline V gives CDR1 SNHLY, CDR2 FYNNEI.